This T cell receptor beta chain was identified during a study of T cells in women clearing cervical HPV infection. A word on this clone: Antigen unknown. The read gets to within 3 residues of the CDR3 end, and the germline J gene fills in the rest.

This table comes from immunoSEQ multiplex PCR, and its TCRdb copy is limited to in-frame clones, with some not included. In total, the table holds 30,000 to 45,000 clones. General observations from the study: A classifier using richness and V gene abundances reached an AUC of around 0.78.

V lost 4 bases to trimming and J lost 3 bases; unmatched junction nucleotides: 5. Germline values: CDR1 DFQATT, CDR2 SNEGSKA (reference sequence). This CDR3 comprises 14 residues. Sequencing was performed on blood buffy coat. The sequence was obtained from a woman between 18 and 75 years old with a cervical HPV16 infection that either progressed to CIN3+ or cleared (not recorded which). The chain joins TRBV20-1 to TRBJ2-3, with 9 nucleotides matching TRBD1. The sequenced CDR3 bases are TGCAGTGCTACCGGGGGGACAGGGACAGATACG. Its protein is CSATGGTGTDT. The full CDR3 is CSATGGTGTDTQYF.